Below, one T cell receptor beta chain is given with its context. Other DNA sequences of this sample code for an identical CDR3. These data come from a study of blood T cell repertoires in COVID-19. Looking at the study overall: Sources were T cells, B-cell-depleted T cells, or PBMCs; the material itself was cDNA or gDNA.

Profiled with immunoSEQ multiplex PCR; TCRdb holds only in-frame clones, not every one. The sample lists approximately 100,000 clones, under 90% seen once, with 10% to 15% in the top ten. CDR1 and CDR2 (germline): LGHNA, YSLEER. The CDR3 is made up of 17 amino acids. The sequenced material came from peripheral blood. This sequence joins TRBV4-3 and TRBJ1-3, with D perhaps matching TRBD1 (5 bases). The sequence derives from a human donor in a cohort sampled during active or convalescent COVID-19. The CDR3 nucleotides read TGCCCCTCCTGCCCCCGGTGGGGGGGACGTCCTGGAAACACCATATATTTT. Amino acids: CPSCPRWGGRPGNTIYF.